This TCR beta chain comes out of a study of blood T cell repertoires in COVID-19. Study-level information: The origin of the acute and convalescent COVID-19 samples was the United States, Italy and Spain. In each case, the material was cDNA or gDNA derived from T cells, B-cell-depleted T cells, or PBMCs.

In the original processing: Reference gene primer amplification gave nucleated cell count estimates. Sequencing used immunoSEQ multiplex PCR; TCRdb keeps in-frame clones, though not all of them. The V and J calls and the clone size are those of that table, but D and trimming were determined from the DNA. The table shows roughly 100,000 clones, with roughly 80% occurring only once. The V gene lost 0 bases and the J gene lost 12 bases, with 11 bases spanning the gap. Germline CDR1 is DFQATT and CDR2 is SNEGSKA (reference sequence). The CDR3 is 11 amino acids. This clone showed up just once. V usage is TRBV20-1 and J usage is TRBJ1-2, with D hard to call. The origin of this receptor is a man in his 60s with active or convalescent COVID-19. The sample consisted of peripheral blood. CDR3 loop: CSARDRSSHTF. CDR3 sequence (DNA): TGCAGTGCTAGAGATCGGAGTTCACACACCTTC.